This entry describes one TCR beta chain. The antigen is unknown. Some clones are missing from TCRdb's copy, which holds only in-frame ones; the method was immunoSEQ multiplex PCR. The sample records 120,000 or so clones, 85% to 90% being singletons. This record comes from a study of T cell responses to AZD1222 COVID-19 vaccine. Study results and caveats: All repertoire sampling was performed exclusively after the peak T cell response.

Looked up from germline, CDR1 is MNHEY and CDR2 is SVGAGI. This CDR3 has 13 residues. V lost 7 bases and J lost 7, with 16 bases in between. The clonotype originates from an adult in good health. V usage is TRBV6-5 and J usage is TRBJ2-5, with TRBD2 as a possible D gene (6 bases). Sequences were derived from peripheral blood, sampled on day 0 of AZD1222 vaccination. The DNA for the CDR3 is TGTGCCAGCAATAAACAGCCAGCGGGGACCCAGTACTTC. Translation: CASNKQPAGTQYF.